The rows below give T cell receptor beta chains drawn from one sample of a study of Ad26.COV2.S vaccination and SARS-CoV-2 variants. Profiled with immunoSEQ multiplex PCR; TCRdb holds only in-frame clones, not every one. Of about 350,000 clones listed, roughly 91% are singletons. Sequencing was performed on peripheral blood, taken in a trial of Ad26.COV2.S vaccine versus placebo. All receptors derive from a person aged 18-65 years who received the Ad26.COV2.S COVID-19 vaccine or a placebo. Each CDR3 is given with its conserved first and last residue. D genes are given only for firm matches. Clone size is not always given. Where it is, it says once, few, many or a class for expanded clones.

j_call cdr3_length clone_size d_call v_call cdr3_aa cdr3_nt
TRBJ2-5 15 . . TRBV19 CASSIGQGSQETQYF TGTGCCAGTAGTATCGGCCAGGGGTCCCAAGAGACCCAGTACTTC
TRBJ1-1 12 . . TRBV4-2 CASSQDRREAFF TGTGCCAGCAGCCAAGATCGCCGTGAAGCTTTCTTT
TRBJ1-2 13 once . TRBV19 CASNGLAQAGYTF TGTGCCAGTAACGGGTTAGCCCAGGCTGGCTACACCTTC
TRBJ2-3 14 . TRBD2 TRBV19 CASSMGTNSDTQYF TGTGCCAGTAGTATGGGGACTAACTCAGATACGCAGTATTTT
TRBJ1-2 13 . . TRBV9 CASSVGGGYGYTF TGTGCCAGCAGCGTAGGGGGCGGTTATGGCTACACCTTC
TRBJ1-1 15 few . TRBV4-1 CASSQESGRTAEAFF TGCGCCAGCAGCCAAGAATCGGGTCGTACAGCTGAAGCTTTCTTT
TRBJ2-5 12 . . TRBV10-3 CAISVEGETQYF TGTGCCATCAGTGTCGAGGGAGAGACCCAGTACTTC
TRBJ1-2 12 . . TRBV7-9 CASSSQGYGYTF TGTGCCAGCAGCTCCCAGGGTTATGGCTACACCTTC
TRBJ1-6 15 . . TRBV10-2 CASSEKGFWNSPLHF TGCGCCAGCAGTGAGAAGGGGTTTTGGAATTCACCCCTCCACTTT
TRBJ2-1 16 . . TRBV7-3 CASTLGGKPRQGEQFF TGTGCCAGCACCCTAGGAGGGAAACCCAGGCAGGGTGAGCAGTTCTTC
TRBJ1-3 16 . . TRBV12-5 CASGLAPDPGRNTIYF TGTGCTAGTGGTTTGGCCCCGGACCCTGGGAGAAACACCATATATTTT
TRBJ2-3 16 . . TRBV4-1 CASSQPTSTSTDTQYF TGCGCCAGCAGCCAGCCCACTAGTACTAGCACAGATACGCAGTATTTT
TRBJ2-2 15 . TRBD2 TRBV11-3 CASSLDGGDTGELFF TGTGCCAGCAGCTTAGACGGGGGGGATACCGGGGAGCTGTTTTTT
TRBJ1-1 11 . . TRBV20-1 CSARGGVGAFF TGCAGTGCTAGAGGTGGGGTTGGAGCTTTCTTT
TRBJ2-1 15 . . TRBV11-2 CASSLHYGSYNEQFF TGTGCCAGCAGCTTGCACTATGGGTCCTACAATGAGCAGTTCTTC
TRBJ1-2 12 few . TRBV2 CASSVENYGYTF TGTGCCAGCAGTGTTGAGAACTATGGCTACACCTTC
TRBJ2-5 15 . . TRBV9 CASSETSGDQETQYF TGTGCCAGCAGCGAGACCAGCGGAGACCAAGAGACCCAGTACTTC
TRBJ2-7 15 . . TRBV6-5 CASSPWAGDSYEQYF TGTGCCAGCAGTCCCTGGGCAGGAGACTCCTACGAGCAGTACTTC
TRBJ1-3 11 . . TRBV19 CAGRTGNTIYF TGTGCCGGGAGAACTGGAAACACCATATATTTT
TRBJ2-7 11 few . TRBV13 CASSLGDEQYF TGTGCCAGCAGCCTAGGGGACGAGCAGTACTTC
TRBJ2-3 14 . . TRBV2 CASSEIAGADTQYF TGTGCCAGCAGTGAAATCGCGGGCGCAGATACGCAGTATTTT
TRBJ1-1 12 . . TRBV7-2 CASSLTGKVAFF TGTGCCAGCAGCTTAACAGGGAAGGTAGCTTTCTTT
TRBJ1-4 18 . . TRBV7-5 CARSHGGDRANLNEKLFF TGTGCCAGAAGCCACGGTGGGGACAGGGCGAATCTTAATGAAAAACTGTTTTTT
TRBJ1-1 16 . . TRBV5-1 CASSYYPGGLNTEAFF TGCGCCAGCAGCTACTACCCGGGGGGGCTGAACACTGAAGCTTTCTTT
TRBJ1-2 13 once . TRBV5-1 CASSLSGFYGYTF TGCGCCAGCAGCTTGTCAGGGTTCTATGGCTACACCTTC
TRBJ1-4 15 . TRBD1 TRBV5-6 CASSPGQGRREKLFF TGTGCCAGCAGCCCGGGACAGGGGAGGAGGGAAAAACTGTTTTTT
TRBJ1-1 14 . . TRBV7-3 CASSLTGRNTEAFF TGTGCCAGCAGCTTAACGGGGAGGAACACTGAAGCTTTCTTT
TRBJ1-1 12 . . TRBV4-3 CASSQGGAEAFF TGCGCCAGCAGCCAAGGGGGGGCTGAAGCTTTCTTT
TRBJ2-1 12 . TRBD2 TRBV6-5 CASSLGGSKQFF TGTGCCAGCAGTCTGGGGGGGTCTAAGCAGTTCTTC